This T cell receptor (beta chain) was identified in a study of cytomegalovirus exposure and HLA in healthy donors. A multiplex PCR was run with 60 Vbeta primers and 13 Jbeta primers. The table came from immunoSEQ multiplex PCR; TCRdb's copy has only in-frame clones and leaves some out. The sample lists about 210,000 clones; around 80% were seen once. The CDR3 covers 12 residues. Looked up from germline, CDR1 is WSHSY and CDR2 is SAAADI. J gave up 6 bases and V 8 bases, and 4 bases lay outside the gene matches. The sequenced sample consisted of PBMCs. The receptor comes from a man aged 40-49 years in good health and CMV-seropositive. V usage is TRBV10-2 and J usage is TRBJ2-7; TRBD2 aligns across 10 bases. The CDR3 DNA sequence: TGCGCCAGCGGCGCTAGCGGGAGCGAGCAGTACGTC. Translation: CASGASGSEQYV.